These 12 T cell receptor beta chains were sequenced from one sample in a study of OX40 agonist ivuxolimab in advanced cancers. The library relied on the immunoSEQ multiplex PCR assay. TCRdb provides this immuneACCESS table in a form limited to in-frame rearrangements. Some clones are lacking; in checked studies, under half of them reflect an unresolved V gene, and why the rest are absent is not known. Across this sample there are some 73,000 clones, with about 88% seen only once. The ten largest clones take up approximately 8.4% of the sample. Sequenced material: CD4+ or CD8+ T cells sorted from blood, taken in a trial of the OX40 agonist ivuxolimab. The receptors originated from an adult with an advanced solid tumor such as melanoma, head and neck, liver or kidney cancer.

This clone has a single count. The CDR3 is CASSRTITQGSNEQYF. Here the CDR3 DNA reads TGCGCCAGCAGCCGAACAATAACACAGGGGAGCAACGAGCAGTACTTC. V and J are TRBV4-1 and TRBJ2-7, with 7 positions matching TRBD1. J gave up 5 bases and V 4 bases, and 14 bases lay outside the gene matches. CDR3 length: 16 amino acids. Germline V gene sequence: CDR1 MGHRA, CDR2 YSYEKL.

The V gene is TRBV6-1, the J gene TRBJ2-6; possible D gene TRBD2, 5 bases. Germline CDR1 and CDR2: MNHNS and SASEGT. With 4 bases removed from V and 1 base from J, the gap between germline ends came to 8 bases. The CDR3 contains 15 residues. The CDR3: CASSVGSSGANVLTF. The CDR3 DNA is TGTGCCAGCAGTGTAGGGAGTTCTGGGGCCAACGTCCTGACTTTC.

The CDR3 region is CASGGASGTVNTEAFF. As DNA, the CDR3 is TGCGCCAGCGGGGGGGCTTCGGGGACCGTGAACACTGAAGCTTTCTTT. The chain combines TRBV5-1 with TRBJ1-1, with TRBD1 as a possible D gene (6 bases). CDR1 and CDR2 (germline): SGHRS, YFSETQ. The ends were cut back, 7 bases at V and 0 bases at J, with 19 bases in the middle. The CDR3 length is 16 residues.

This rearrangement joins TRBV6-1 to TRBJ2-7; either TRBD1 or TRBD2 may supply D (5 bases each). The CDR3 runs 16 residues. The germline V gene encodes CDR1 MNHNS and CDR2 SASEGT. Trimming took off 4 bases at V and 7 bases at J, with 23 bases between the two ends. In nucleotides, the CDR3 is TGTGCCAGCAGTGTCCAGGGTTCACAGGAGGTAGAGGAGCAGTACTTC. This sequence encodes CASSVQGSQEVEEQYF.

This chain links TRBV11-2 with TRBJ2-1; no firm D call. The CDR3 loop spans 14 amino acids. V dropped 4 bases and J dropped 3 bases, with 10 bases sitting between them. CDR1 and CDR2 (germline): SGHAT, FQNNGV. CDR3 sequence (DNA): TGTGCCAGCAGCTATTTGGCCAGCTACAATGAGCAGTTCTTC. As protein: CASSYLASYNEQFF.

The gene calls are TRBV19 and TRBJ2-1, with 7 bases aligning to TRBD1. In germline, CDR1 is LNHDA, CDR2 SQIVND (reference sequence). Unmatched junction bases numbered 9, after V lost 6 bases and J lost 7 bases. This CDR3 has 14 amino acids. CDR3 sequence reads: CASRFPGQRNEQFF. DNA of the CDR3: TGTGCCAGTAGATTTCCGGGACAGAGAAATGAGCAGTTCTTC.

The genes are TRBV7-9 and TRBJ1-3, with D possibly TRBD1 on 6 matching bases. The CDR3 loop spans 10 amino acids. V was clipped by 8 bases and J by 16 bases, with 15 bases between them. Per the germline V gene, CDR1 is SEHNR and CDR2 is FQNEAQ (reference sequence). In DNA form, the CDR3 reads TGTGCCAGCGGGAACAGGGAGGTGTATTTT. Its translation is CASGNREVYF.

The rearrangement uses TRBV6-1 and TRBJ2-2; D is unclear. In germline, CDR1 is MNHNS, CDR2 SASEGT. This CDR3 comprises 13 residues. Trimming shortened V by 2 bases and J by 5 bases, and 6 bases separated the two germline ends. The CDR3 protein is CASSEIITGELFF. CDR3 coding DNA: TGTGCCAGCAGTGAAATTATTACCGGGGAGCTGTTTTTT.

This chain joins TRBV6-5 and TRBJ1-1; 10 bases line up with TRBD1. J lost 5 bases, V lost 5 bases, and 5 bases had no gene match. The CDR3 consists of 14 residues. The germline gives CDR1 MNHEY, CDR2 SVGAGI. CDR3 sequence (DNA): TGTGCCAGCAGTGACAGGGGGCGTTGGACTGAAGCTTTCTTT. It translates to CASSDRGRWTEAFF.

CDR3 DNA sequence: TGTGCCAGCAGCACGGGTAGAGCGAGCAATCAGCCCCAGCATTTT. This translates into CASSTGRASNQPQHF. V usage is TRBV6-1 and J usage is TRBJ1-5; D gene unclear. The CDR3 totals 15 residues. V lost 6 bases to trimming and J lost 1 base, with 13 bases between them. CDR1 is MNHNS and CDR2 is SASEGT in the germline V gene.

V and J are TRBV6-5 and TRBJ1-1, with D possibly being TRBD1 (6 bases). This CDR3 is 15 amino acids long. V was shortened by 2 bases and J by 5 bases, with 15 bases between the two germline ends. Germline loops: CDR1 MNHEY, CDR2 SVGAGI. The CDR3 nucleotides read TGTGCCAGCAGTTACGTCGGGGGGCCGGGGACTGAAGCTTTCTTT. This sequence encodes CASSYVGGPGTEAFF.

The chain employs TRBV11-2 and TRBJ2-1, with D unresolved. The germline V and J ends were trimmed by 2 bases and 0 bases, with 8 bases remaining between them. This CDR3 comprises 15 residues. Germline CDR1 SGHAT, CDR2 FQNNGV. The DNA of the CDR3 is TGTGCCAGCAGCTTAAGGGCTAGCTCCTACAATGAGCAGTTCTTC. Translation: CASSLRASSYNEQFF.